The TCR beta chain described here comes from a study of persistence of HIV-infected CD4 T cells. Overall study context: CD4+ T cells responding to CMV or HIV-1 Gag were isolated. Median time on suppressive ART was 8 years.

This was the immunoSEQ version 4 assay in survey mode. Genomic DNA was diluted to 10 ng/uL, up to about 1 ug per sample. Sequenced by immunoSEQ multiplex PCR; TCRdb stores in-frame clones only, minus some. The sample has roughly 32,000 clones, approximately 85% seen once; the top ten hold about 0.83%. A word on this clone: As yet, its antigen is unknown.

This CDR3 region has 12 residues. Germline CDR1 and CDR2: LNHDA and SQIVND (reference sequence). V gave up 7 bases and J gave up 5 bases, with 11 bases separating them. Cells were stimulated with CMV-infected fibroblast lysates at about 10 ug/mL. CD40L/CD69 double-negative CD45RO-high memory CD4+ T cells were collected. PBMCs were depleted of CD8+ T cells before stimulation. This rearrangement joins TRBV19 to TRBJ1-2; weak D call: TRBD1 (6 bases). The starting material was CD4+ T cells sorted from PBMCs after approximately 20-hour stimulation, obtained from a patient who received antiretroviral therapy. This TCR came from an adult man with HIV who was CMV-seropositive. CDR3 region: CASKGGLYGYTF. In DNA form, the CDR3 reads TGTGCCAGTAAGGGGGGCCTTTATGGCTACACCTTC.